This T cell receptor beta chain appears in the sequencing data of a study of radiation and T cells in renal cell carcinoma. Study-wide results and caveats: In blood, top tumor clones expanded by 2 weeks, shrinking by 4. Baseline intratumoral clonotype presence is unknown without pretreatment biopsies.

The time point here: baseline pretreatment blood. Sample treatment: 15 Gy SBRT to primary tumor, nephrectomy 4 weeks later. After SBRT, blood was collected at 2 and 4 weeks, plus baseline. The tumor was a clear cell renal cell carcinoma. Here immunoSEQ multiplex PCR was the method, and the copy in TCRdb shows in-frame clones only, minus some. The top ten hold under 4% of the sample, which has 100,000 to 150,000 clones, roughly 80% seen once. About this clone: The antigen is unknown.

Sequenced here: blood, sampled from a patient whose treatment included radiotherapy and nephrectomy. The receptor was derived from a woman aged 60 to 75 with renal cell carcinoma.

The CDR3 region has the DNA TGTGCCATCAGTGGTCAGGGGACCGGGGAGCTGTTTTTT. Translation: CAISGQGTGELFF. The rearrangement uses TRBV10-3 and TRBJ2-2; the D gene is possibly TRBD1 (6 bases). CDR3 length equals 13 residues. In germline, CDR1 is ENHRY, CDR2 SYGVKD. Between the trimmed V and J ends, which lost 4 bases and 5 bases, there was a span of 8 bases.